The 31 T cell receptor beta chains reported below all come from one sample, sequenced in a study of identical twins. TCRdb redid the calling of the 5' RACE reads with MiXCR, one entry per CDR3 protein. Found here are approximately 630,000 distinct CDR3 sequences, about 7.1% of them singletons; the top ten hold about 1.5%. These same records also appear under a second study, on yellow fever vaccine responses in identical twins.

Sequencing input: PBMCs. All receptors derive from a woman aged 18-29 years in good health.

Many counts were recorded for this clonotype. This rearrangement joins TRBV4-1 to TRBJ2-1, with 16 bases fitting TRBD2. The V and J ends lost 4 bases and 2 bases, in that order; junction bases with no gene match: 2. Per germline, CDR1 MGHRA and CDR2 YSYEKL. CDR3 length: 17 amino acids. The CDR3 bases are TGCGCCAGCAGCCCCGGGACTAGCGGGAGGGCCTACAATGAGCAGTTCTTC. Residues: CASSPGTSGRAYNEQFF.

V and J are TRBV20-1 and TRBJ1-2; the D gene is possibly TRBD1 (5 bases). This CDR3 spans 16 amino acids. Germline CDR1 DFQATT, CDR2 SNEGSKA (reference sequence). V was clipped by 6 bases and J by 0 bases, with 20 bases between them. CDR3 sequence: CSAHTGGGTTNYGYTF. The CDR3 DNA follows: TGCAGTGCCCACACGGGGGGGGGAACCACTAACTATGGCTACACCTTC.

In this sample, this clonotype turned up a few times. The V and J genes are TRBV11-2 and TRBJ2-1, with 8 bases identical to TRBD2. After removal of 4 bases from V and 10 bases from J, the junction contained 24 bases not matched to a gene. The CDR3 spans 19 residues. Germline V gene lookup returns CDR1 SGHAT and CDR2 FQNNGV. The DNA of the CDR3 is TGTGCCAGCAGCTCCCACTCAACCGGACTAAGCGGGAGTGAACGGGAGCAGTTCTTC. Its translation: CASSSHSTGLSGSEREQFF.

This clonotype showed up just a few times. V gene TRBV5-1 combines with J gene TRBJ2-1; no definite D call. V lost 1 base and J lost 6, with 14 bases in between. Germline V gene sequence: CDR1 SGHRS, CDR2 YFSETQ. The CDR3 is 15 amino acids. The DNA for the CDR3 is TGCGCCAGCAGCTTGACTCCAGGTAGTCGCAATGAGCAGTTCTTC. Translated: CASSLTPGSRNEQFF.

This clonotype has only a few counts. The gene calls are TRBV28 and TRBJ2-7; 12 bases align to TRBD2. Losses at the gene ends were 2 bases for V and 3 bases for J; bases not matched to a gene: 8. The CDR3 extends over 17 amino acids. Per germline, CDR1 MDHEN and CDR2 SYDVKM. The CDR3 region has the DNA TGTGCCAGCAGTTTAGCTTATTGGACTAGCGGGGACTACGAGCAGTACTTC. Its translation: CASSLAYWTSGDYEQYF.

This clonotype has at least ten counts. V is TRBV15 and J is TRBJ1-6; possible D gene TRBD1, 6 bases. Trimming removed 0 bases at V and 10 bases at J, with 13 bases between. The CDR3 is 15 residues long. Germline CDR1 LNHNV, CDR2 YYDKDF (reference sequence). The CDR3 nucleotides are TGTGCCACCAGCAGAGATGAAGGGGGGGGATCACCCCTCCACTTT. Its translation is CATSRDEGGGSPLHF.

V gene TRBV7-2 combines with J gene TRBJ2-1; maybe TRBD2 (6 bases). Between the trimmed V and J ends, which lost 5 bases and 9 bases, there was a span of 17 bases. CDR1 and CDR2 (germline): SGHTA, FQGNSA. The CDR3 has 14 amino acids. The CDR3 protein is CASSLTRSVGEQFF. CDR3 DNA: TGTGCCAGCAGCCTGACTAGATCTGTTGGTGAGCAGTTCTTC.

This clonotype was counted ten times or more. The chain is built from TRBV28 and TRBJ2-7; 8 positions agree with TRBD2. The CDR3 sequence is 16 residues long. With V trimmed by 2 bases and J by 4 bases, 10 bases remained unmatched. In germline, CDR1 is MDHEN, CDR2 SYDVKM. CDR3 sequence: CASSLKVAGSAYEQYF. The CDR3 region has the DNA TGTGCCAGCAGTTTAAAGGTAGCGGGGAGCGCATACGAGCAGTACTTC.

This clonotype was seen many times. The chain is built from TRBV7-2 and TRBJ2-5; D unresolved. V lost 9 bases and J 5 bases, leaving 22 bases between the germline ends. The CDR3 spans 15 residues. Germline assignment: CDR1 SGHTA and CDR2 FQGNSA. As DNA, the CDR3 is TGTGCCAGTTCCCTATTTCTGCCTACCGGGGAGACCCAGTACTTC. Translation gives CASSLFLPTGETQYF.

This clonotype appeared once. This chain connects TRBV10-3 to TRBJ2-2, with TRBD2 matching over 14 bases. The CDR3 sequence is 16 residues long. After removal of 10 bases from V and 5 bases from J, the junction contained 9 bases not matched to a gene. From germline, CDR1 is ENHRY and CDR2 SYGVKD. CDR3 coding DNA: TGTGCCACAGGCGGGACTAGCGGGGGAAGTACCGGGGAGCTGTTTTTT. This codes for CATGGTSGGSTGELFF.

This clonotype was seen at least ten times. The CDR3 loop is CSVEGTSGVVGDTQYF. In DNA, the CDR3 is TGCAGCGTTGAAGGGACTAGCGGGGTCGTAGGGGATACGCAGTATTTT. The gene calls are TRBV29-1 and TRBJ2-3, with 12 positions matching TRBD2. With 1 base clipped from V and 6 bases from J, the junction kept 8 bases outside the gene matches. From germline, CDR1 is SQVTM and CDR2 ANQGSEA. The CDR3 length is 16 residues.

This clonotype was observed many times. V usage is TRBV10-3 and J usage is TRBJ2-3; 9 bases map to TRBD2. Looked up from germline, CDR1 is ENHRY and CDR2 is SYGVKD. This CDR3 region has 16 residues. Trimming at V came to 2 bases and at J to 2 bases, leaving 5 bases not matched to a gene. The CDR3 bases are TGTGCCATCAGTGAGCCCAGCGGGGGGACCACAGATACGCAGTATTTT. Translated, it gives CAISEPSGGTTDTQYF.

In this sample, this clonotype turned up many times. The J gene is TRBJ1-1, the V gene TRBV29-1, with D possibly TRBD1 on 5 matching bases. V was cut by 8 bases and J by 4 bases, with 23 bases left in between. This CDR3 region has 15 residues. Looked up from germline, CDR1 is SQVTM and CDR2 is ANQGSEA. CDR3 bases: TGCAGCTCCCGGGGCTGGGGGAGCCGTACCACTGAAGCTTTCTTT. This sequence encodes CSSRGWGSRTTEAFF.

The chain has TRBV20-1 and TRBJ2-1; 15 bases align to TRBD2. The CDR3 sequence is 21 residues long. J lost 1 base, V lost 2 bases, and 15 bases had no gene match. Per germline, CDR1 DFQATT and CDR2 SNEGSKA (reference sequence). The CDR3 nucleotides are TGCAGTGCTAGATCTCCCTCCGGACTAGCGGGAGGGCCGCGGTCCTACAATGAGCAGTTCTTC. Translating it yields CSARSPSGLAGGPRSYNEQFF.

The chain combines TRBV5-4 with TRBJ2-7; tentatively, D is TRBD2 (6 bases). Germline CDR1 and CDR2: SGHNT and YYREEE (reference sequence). The CDR3 sequence is 17 residues long. V gave up 3 bases and J gave up 0 bases, with 19 bases separating them. The CDR3 coding sequence is TGTGCCAGCAGCTCCAATCCGGGACTCCAAAACTCCTACGAGCAGTACTTC. Encoded protein: CASSSNPGLQNSYEQYF.

In this sample, this clonotype turned up a few times. This chain links TRBV14 with TRBJ2-1; 7 nucleotides align to TRBD1. CDR3 length equals 15 residues. Germline V lookup: CDR1 SGHDN, CDR2 FVKESK. Unmatched junction bases numbered 6, after V lost 0 bases and J lost 7 bases. For the CDR3, the DNA is TGTGCCAGCAGCCAAGATCGCAGGACAGGAAATGAGCAGTTCTTC. It translates to CASSQDRRTGNEQFF.

A few counts support this clonotype. The chain recombines TRBV7-6 with TRBJ2-2; perhaps TRBD2 as D (5 bases). The ends were cut back, 5 bases at V and 0 bases at J, with 25 bases in the middle. The CDR3 sequence is 20 residues long. CDR1 and CDR2 from the germline V gene are SGHVS and FNYEAQ. The CDR3 region is CASSADTRYIGYPNTGELFF. The CDR3 nucleotides read TGTGCCAGCAGCGCAGATACTAGGTACATAGGTTACCCGAACACCGGGGAGCTGTTTTTT.

This chain uses TRBV5-6 with TRBJ2-1; TRBD2 is a possible D gene (5 bases). V lost 3 bases to trimming and J lost 0 bases, with 10 bases between them. CDR3 length equals 15 residues. Germline V gene data show CDR1 as SGHDT and CDR2 as YYEEEE. The CDR3 sequence: CASSSKGSSYNEQFF. CDR3 sequence (DNA): TGTGCCAGCAGCTCCAAAGGGAGCTCCTACAATGAGCAGTTCTTC.

This clonotype was counted ten times or more. Here the CDR3 reads CASSFSRVGETQYF. Here the CDR3 DNA reads TGTGCCAGCAGCTTTTCGAGGGTTGGTGAGACCCAGTACTTC. The rearrangement joins TRBV7-8 to TRBJ2-5, with D tentatively TRBD2 (5 bases). The V end was cut by 3 bases, the J end by 5 bases, with 13 bases between. The CDR3 runs to 14 residues. Germline V gives CDR1 SGHVS, CDR2 FQNEAQ.

This clonotype was seen a few times. The chain links TRBV12-3 or TRBV12-4 to TRBJ2-1; 7 bases are shared with TRBD2. This CDR3 region has 15 residues. With 2 bases clipped from V and 3 bases from J, the junction kept 4 bases outside the gene matches. The CDR3 is CASSLRLAIYNEQFF. The CDR3 DNA reads as TGTGCCAGCAGTTTACGACTAGCAATCTACAATGAGCAGTTCTTC.

In its sample, this clonotype was seen many times. The rearrangement links TRBV29-1 to TRBJ1-1; D remains unclear. From germline, CDR1 is SQVTM and CDR2 ANQGSEA. The V end was cut by 4 bases, the J end by 0 bases, with 9 bases between. This CDR3 has 13 amino acids. The CDR3 reads CSVVRPLNTEAFF. CDR3 sequence (DNA): TGCAGCGTTGTAAGGCCCCTGAACACTGAAGCTTTCTTT. Based on the CDR3 plus reference TRBV29-1 and TRBJ1-1, the full variable domain is SAVISQKPSRDICQRGTSLTIQCQVDSQVTMMFWYRQQPGQSLTLIATANQGSEATYESGFVIDKFPISRPNLTFSTLTVSNMSPEDSSIYLCSVVRPLNTEAFFGQGTRLTVV.

This clonotype was picked up a small number of times. J is TRBJ2-5 and V is TRBV5-1; D possibly uses TRBD1 or TRBD2 (6 bases each). Germline V CDR1 and CDR2: SGHRS, YFSETQ. Trimming stripped 2 bases from V and 4 bases from J, with 12 bases between. This CDR3 has 14 residues. The CDR3 DNA sequence: TGCGCCAGCAGCTTCACGGGGGCGGGAGAGACCCAGTACTTC. It encodes CASSFTGAGETQYF.

The sample holds a few counts of this clonotype. The chain is built from TRBV2 and TRBJ2-1; no clear D gene. Between the trimmed V and J ends, which lost 2 bases and 4 bases, there was a span of 6 bases. Germline assignment: CDR1 SNHLY and CDR2 FYNNEI. This CDR3 is built from 13 residues. CDR3 amino acids: CASSEPPYNEQFF. The CDR3 region has the DNA TGTGCCAGCAGTGAACCCCCTTACAATGAGCAGTTCTTC.

Only a few counts were recorded for this clonotype. The chain joins TRBV11-1 to TRBJ2-1; 12 bases are shared with TRBD1. The CDR3 spans 18 residues. Germline V CDR1 and CDR2: SGHAT, FQDESV (reference sequence). The J segment lost 6 bases and the V segment lost 5 bases, leaving 14 bases of the junction unmatched. The CDR3 DNA reads as TGTGCCAGCAGCCTAACCGGGACAGGGGGCAAACGGGGCAATGAGCAGTTCTTC. This codes for CASSLTGTGGKRGNEQFF. Together with reference TRBV11-1 and TRBJ2-1, the CDR3 gives the full variable domain: EAEVAQSPRYKITEKSQAVAFWCDPISGHATLYWYRQILGQGPELLVQFQDESVVDDSQLPKDRFSAERLKGVDSTLKIQPAELGDSAMYLCASSLTGTGGKRGNEQFFGPGTRLTVL.

V is TRBV12-3 or TRBV12-4 and J is TRBJ1-2; 10 nucleotides match TRBD1. V shed 6 bases and J 0 bases; nucleotides not matched to a gene: 13. CDR3 length: 18 residues. The CDR3 DNA follows: TGTGCCAGCAGCCTCAGGGACAGGGGCGTCATAGCTAACTATGGCTACACCTTC. It yields the protein CASSLRDRGVIANYGYTF.

V usage is TRBV9 and J usage is TRBJ1-5, with a weak D call TRBD1 (5 bases). V was trimmed by 1 base and J by 5 bases, leaving 28 bases between them. CDR3 length: 20 amino acids. Germline values: CDR1 SGDLS, CDR2 YYNGEE. The CDR3 coding sequence is TGTGCCAGCAGCGTATACCCCGGATTCCGGTCTCAGGGTAGGGATCAGCCCCAGCATTTT. Translating gives CASSVYPGFRSQGRDQPQHF. The complete variable domain, with remaining parts taken from reference TRBV9 and TRBJ1-5, reads DSGVTQTPKHLITATGQRVTLRCSPRSGDLSVYWYQQSLDQGLQFLIQYYNGEERAKGNILERFSAQQFPDLHSELNLSSLELGDSALYFCASSVYPGFRSQGRDQPQHFGDGTRLSIL.

This clonotype was found a few times. This sequence joins TRBV12-3 or TRBV12-4 and TRBJ2-2; 11 bases line up with TRBD1. V was pared by 6 bases and J by 7 bases, with 16 bases of the junction left unmatched. There are 18 residues in the CDR3. CDR3 amino acids: CASRDRTGGAEMDGELFF. The CDR3, as DNA: TGTGCCAGCAGAGACCGGACAGGGGGCGCGGAAATGGACGGGGAGCTGTTTTTT.

This clonotype was detected ten times or more. The genes are TRBV3-1 and TRBJ2-3; a possible D gene is TRBD2 (6 bases). Germline V lookup: CDR1 LGHDT, CDR2 YNNKEL (reference sequence). V was cut by 4 bases and J by 0 bases, with 17 bases left in between. The CDR3 is 17 residues long. DNA for the CDR3: TGTGCCAGCAGCCCCCCCCCGGGACTGTCAAGCACAGATACGCAGTATTTT. Residues: CASSPPPGLSSTDTQYF.

The gene calls are TRBV11-2 and TRBJ2-7, with a possible D match to TRBD2 (6 bases). The V end lost 5 bases, the J end lost 6 bases, and 14 bases lay between the germline ends. From germline, CDR1 is SGHAT and CDR2 FQNNGV. CDR3 size: 13 residues. CDR3 loop: CASSLGGAGEQYF. For the CDR3, the DNA is TGTGCCAGCAGCCTCGGGGGAGCGGGCGAGCAGTACTTC.

V gene TRBV3-1 combines with J gene TRBJ2-1; either TRBD1 or TRBD2 may fit D (5 bases each). Between the trimmed V and J ends, which lost 1 base and 0 bases, there was a span of 10 bases. The length of the CDR3 is 16 residues. CDR1 and CDR2 (germline): LGHDT, YNNKEL (reference sequence). This CDR3 is CASSQVRGVSYNEQFF. CDR3 coding DNA: TGTGCCAGCAGCCAAGTGCGAGGGGTCTCCTACAATGAGCAGTTCTTC.

The table lists this clonotype with many counts. This chain links TRBV9 with TRBJ1-1; 10 nucleotides match TRBD1. This CDR3 has 14 amino acids. V trimming: 4 bases; J trimming: 6 bases; junction bases outside the gene matches: 6. Looked up from germline, CDR1 is SGDLS and CDR2 is YYNGEE. CDR3 in amino acids: CASSWGTGVAEAFF. DNA for the CDR3: TGTGCCAGCAGCTGGGGGACAGGGGTGGCTGAAGCTTTCTTT.